This T cell receptor (beta chain) is drawn from a study of cytomegalovirus exposure and HLA in healthy donors. Primers for the PCR totalled 60 Vbeta and 13 Jbeta. Only in-frame clones appear in the TCRdb table, and some are missing; sequencing was by immunoSEQ multiplex PCR. This sample has over 150,000 clones, with around 74% found just once. This clonotype was sampled from a man aged 18-30 years in good health and CMV-seronegative. What was sequenced was PBMCs.

CDR3 protein: CAIRGQGGRDTQYF. The CDR3 DNA sequence: TGTGCCATCAGGGGACAGGGGGGAAGAGATACGCAGTATTTT. The chain employs TRBV10-3 and TRBJ2-3; 11 bases map to TRBD1. The CDR3 extends over 14 amino acids. The germline V gene has CDR1 ENHRY and CDR2 SYGVKD. Trimming cost V 6 bases and J 5 bases; bases outside gene matches: 4.